The clone carrying this T cell receptor beta chain has a handful of counts. The ends were cut back, 5 bases at V and 5 bases at J, with 15 bases in the middle. Germline V gene sequence: CDR1 LNHNV, CDR2 YYDKDF (reference sequence). This CDR3 has 14 residues. A second PCR, run for about 7 to 11 cycles, used a sample-barcoded 5' primer plus a J-beta primer mix. Each of the samples gave a minimum of 3 million paired-end reads that contained CDR3. TCRdb reanalysed the 5' RACE reads using MiXCR and keeps one entry per CDR3 protein. Among about 1 million distinct CDR3 sequences listed, 40% to 45% were seen once. The data derive from a study of blood T cells in healthy people across ages. Background on the study: Template-switching capture recovered about one barcoded beta molecule per two T cells.

The V call is TRBV15, the J call TRBJ1-1, with D uncertain. Source material: blood. This clonotype was obtained from an older woman in good health. The DNA of the CDR3 is TGTGCCACCAGCGGGAGAAGGGTAGGGACTGAAGCTTTCTTT. Its translation: CATSGRRVGTEAFF. Based on the CDR3 plus reference TRBV15 and TRBJ1-1, the full variable domain is DAMVIQNPRYQVTQFGKPVTLSCSQTLNHNVMYWYQQKSSQAPKLLFHYYDKDFNNEADTPDNFQSRRPNTSFCFLDIRSPGLGDTAMYLCATSGRRVGTEAFFGQGTRLTVV.